This T cell receptor (beta chain) derives from a study of neurological immune-mediated disorders. Study findings and constraints: Across subjects, no CDR3 amino acid sequence appeared in expanded clones of more than one subject, a finding that suggested private repertoires in all groups.

5'RACE employing 10-nucleotide random UMIs yielded the cDNA. In each sequencing run, over 170 million TCR-beta sequences were generated from 15-18 subjects. MiXCR was run by TCRdb on the 5' RACE reads, yielding one entry per CDR3 protein. The data hold around 100,000 distinct CDR3 sequences, with about 10% observed a single time. This CDR3 has 13 amino acids. From germline, CDR1 is MNHEY and CDR2 SMNVEV (reference sequence). V was shortened by 2 bases and J by 8 bases, with 12 bases between the two germline ends. Regarding time point: longitudinal time-point 3. PBMCs stored at -80 C, 2 million in total, were the source of the unsorted libraries. This clonotype has ten or more counts. Its target is unknown.

The chain carries TRBV27 and TRBJ1-1; no definite D call. This clonotype was obtained from a female donor with HTLV-1-associated myelopathy (HAM/TSP). The material sequenced was PBMCs. CDR3: CASSLGLSAEAFF. CDR3 nucleotides: TGTGCCAGCAGTTTAGGGTTGTCAGCAGAAGCTTTCTTT.